A selection of T cell receptor beta chains follows, all from one sample in a study of blood T cell repertoires in COVID-19. Assay: immunoSEQ multiplex PCR; the TCRdb copy retains only in-frame clones and omits some. There are about 170,000 clones in the sample; under 85% occur only once, and roughly 12% lies in the top ten. The sequenced sample was PBMCs or T cells enriched from blood (not recorded which). The receptors shown here come from a man between 50 and 59 years old who had recovered from COVID-19. CDR3s include the opening cysteine and the closing phenylalanine or tryptophan. D genes are given only for firm matches. A row's size may be missing; if present it is once, few, many or a size class.

v_gene	abundance	d_gene	j_gene	CDR3aa	CDR3nt
TRBV6-5	-	-	TRBJ1-1	CASSSNRAKAFF	TGTGCCAGCAGCTCCAACAGGGCTAAAGCTTTCTTT
TRBV18	-	-	TRBJ1-1	CASSPRQMNRNTEAFF	TGTGCCAGCTCACCACGCCAGATGAACAGGAACACTGAAGCTTTCTTT
TRBV5-1	-	-	TRBJ1-5	CASSHSGGYSNQPQHF	TGCGCCAGCAGCCACTCGGGGGGATATAGCAATCAGCCCCAGCATTTT
TRBV28	-	TRBD1	TRBJ1-2	CASSSWTGRNYGYTF	TGTGCCAGCAGCTCCTGGACAGGGAGAAACTATGGCTACACCTTC
TRBV7-2	-	-	TRBJ1-5	CASSFRQGNQPQHF	TGTGCCAGCAGCTTCCGCCAGGGCAATCAGCCCCAGCATTTT
TRBV19	-	TRBD1	TRBJ1-6	CASSEQGAYNSPLHF	TGTGCCAGTAGTGAGCAGGGGGCTTATAATTCACCCCTCCACTTT
TRBV6-5	few	TRBD2	TRBJ2-5	CASRSGSGGGETQYF	TGTGCCAGCAGGTCGGGGAGCGGGGGAGGTGAGACCCAGTACTTC
TRBV13	-	TRBD1	TRBJ1-3	CASSLRGGGNTIYF	TGTGCCAGCAGCTTACGAGGGGGCGGAAACACCATATATTTT
TRBV2	-	TRBD2	TRBJ2-1	CASDLLAGARNEQFF	TGTGCCAGCGACTTACTAGCGGGGGCAAGGAATGAGCAGTTCTTC
TRBV28	-	TRBD1	TRBJ1-1	CASSFAGTGNTEAFF	TGTGCCAGCAGTTTTGCCGGGACAGGGAACACTGAAGCTTTCTTT
TRBV29-1	-	-	TRBJ2-5	CSVVSPLQETQYF	TGCAGCGTTGTGTCCCCCTTACAAGAGACCCAGTACTTC
TRBV5-6	-	TRBD1	TRBJ1-6	CASSPRMTGPVSPLHF	TGTGCCAGCAGCCCAAGGATGACAGGGCCGGTTTCACCCCTCCACTTT
TRBV5-4	-	-	TRBJ1-4	CASSPAGATNEKLFF	TGTGCCAGCAGCCCGGCGGGTGCAACTAATGAAAAACTGTTTTTT
TRBV15	once	-	TRBJ2-5	CATSSPVQETQYF	TGTGCCACCAGCAGCCCAGTTCAAGAGACCCAGTACTTC
TRBV5-1	-	-	TRBJ2-1	CASSLAAQANEQFF	TGCGCCAGCAGCTTGGCGGCGCAGGCGAATGAGCAGTTCTTC
TRBV5-1	-	-	TRBJ1-5	CASSPGESISAQPQHF	TGCGCCAGCAGCCCCGGGGAGTCCATTAGTGCTCAGCCCCAGCATTTT
TRBV7-6	-	TRBD1	TRBJ1-6	CASSSTTGGSPLHF	TGTGCCAGCAGCTCTACGACAGGGGGTTCACCCCTCCACTTT
TRBV7-8	-	TRBD1	TRBJ1-2	CASSLIGWTGGNGYTF	TGTGCCAGCAGCTTAATTGGTTGGACAGGGGGCAATGGCTACACCTTC
TRBV7-8	-	TRBD2	TRBJ2-2	CASSLGSGGLPAAGELFF	TGTGCCAGCAGCTTAGGTAGCGGGGGGTTACCGGCGGCCGGGGAGCTGTTTTTT
TRBV10-2	once	-	TRBJ2-5	CASSKDRLQETQYF	TGCGCCAGCAGTAAAGACAGGCTCCAAGAGACCCAGTACTTC
TRBV6-1	many	-	TRBJ1-2	CASSEALGSLYGYTF	TGTGCCAGCAGTGAAGCGCTTGGCAGTCTCTATGGCTACACCTTC
TRBV7-2	-	-	TRBJ2-1	CASSLVWGTYNEQFF	TGTGCCAGCAGCTTAGTATGGGGGACTTACAATGAGCAGTTCTTC
TRBV7-2	-	-	TRBJ1-1	CASSRSTFRPVRTEAFF	TGTGCCAGCAGCCGCTCGACTTTCCGGCCCGTTAGGACTGAAGCTTTCTTT
TRBV19	-	-	TRBJ1-1	CASSSQRTEAFF	TGTGCCAGTAGTAGTCAGCGGACCGAAGCTTTCTTT
TRBV20-1	-	-	TRBJ2-7	CSARRGYEQYF	TGCAGTGCTAGACGCGGCTACGAGCAGTACTTC
TRBV28	-	TRBD1	TRBJ2-7	CASSYHRGRRWYDYEQYF	TGTGCCAGCAGTTACCACAGGGGGCGTAGATGGTATGACTACGAGCAGTACTTC
TRBV9	-	TRBD1	TRBJ1-6	CASSDRGPSPLHF	TGTGCCAGCAGCGACAGGGGCCCCTCACCCCTCCACTTT
TRBV5-1	-	TRBD1	TRBJ2-5	CASSLGTEQETQYF	TGCGCCAGCAGCCTGGGGACAGAGCAAGAGACCCAGTACTTC
TRBV9	-	-	TRBJ1-2	CASSVGGLGVYTF	TGTGCCAGCAGCGTAGGGGGCCTGGGTGTCTACACCTTC
TRBV12-3/TRBV12-4	-	-	TRBJ2-7	CASSPGREQYF	TGTGCCAGCAGCCCGGGGAGGGAGCAGTACTTC
TRBV12-3/TRBV12-4	-	-	TRBJ2-1	CASRGSSYNEQFF	TGTGCCAGCAGAGGGAGCTCCTACAATGAGCAGTTCTTC
TRBV2	-	TRBD1	TRBJ1-1	CASGGDRELNTEAFF	TGTGCCAGTGGCGGGGACAGGGAGCTGAACACTGAAGCTTTCTTT
TRBV5-4	-	TRBD1	TRBJ1-2	CASSPPGTGRYGYTF	TGTGCCAGCAGCCCCCCAGGGACAGGGCGCTATGGCTACACCTTC
TRBV11-2	-	-	TRBJ1-3	CASTAGALGGTIYF	TGTGCCAGCACCGCCGGGGCGCTGGGGGGGACCATATATTTT
TRBV6-2/TRBV6-3	-	-	TRBJ2-7	CASSLPPAGEQYF	TGTGCCAGCAGCCTTCCACCCGCGGGCGAGCAGTACTTC
TRBV7-2	few	-	TRBJ1-1	CASSLATGNTEAFF	TGTGCCAGCAGCTTAGCGACAGGGAACACTGAAGCTTTCTTT
TRBV28	-	-	TRBJ1-1	CASSLGKPPNREAFF	TGTGCCAGCAGTTTAGGTAAACCACCGAACAGGGAAGCTTTCTTT
TRBV15	-	TRBD1	TRBJ2-7	CATSIRTGVFSEQYF	TGTGCCACCAGCATACGGACAGGGGTTTTCAGCGAGCAGTACTTC
TRBV19	few	TRBD1	TRBJ2-6	CASSIPGGGSGANVLTF	TGTGCCAGTAGTATCCCAGGGGGTGGGTCTGGGGCCAACGTCCTGACTTTC
TRBV15	-	TRBD2	TRBJ2-5	CATSRDPGGQETQYF	TGTGCCACCAGCAGAGATCCGGGAGGCCAAGAGACCCAGTACTTC
TRBV7-6	-	-	TRBJ1-4	CASSYPGEKLFF	TGTGCCAGCAGCTATCCGGGTGAAAAACTGTTTTTT
TRBV6-5	-	TRBD1	TRBJ1-4	CASSYGTGGNEKLFF	TGTGCCAGCAGTTACGGGACAGGGGGGAATGAAAAACTGTTTTTT
TRBV18	once	-	TRBJ1-5	CASSPYATGKADQPQHF	TGTGCCAGCTCACCATATGCTACAGGGAAGGCGGATCAGCCCCAGCATTTT
TRBV5-4	-	TRBD1	TRBJ1-4	CASSPGQASTNEKLFF	TGTGCCAGCAGCCCTGGACAGGCGTCAACTAATGAAAAACTGTTTTTT
TRBV9	-	TRBD1	TRBJ1-6	CASSVVGDRLHSPLHF	TGTGCCAGCAGCGTAGTCGGGGACAGGCTTCATTCACCCCTCCACTTT
TRBV7-9	-	TRBD1	TRBJ2-1	CASSWTGGEQFF	TGTGCCAGCAGCTGGACAGGGGGTGAGCAGTTCTTC
TRBV9	-	-	TRBJ1-3	CASSVGVLSGNTIYF	TGTGCCAGCAGCGTAGGAGTACTCTCTGGAAACACCATATATTTT
TRBV2	-	-	TRBJ1-6	CASSVAVTNNSPLHF	TGTGCCAGCAGTGTAGCTGTGACTAATAATTCACCCCTCCACTTT
TRBV6-5	-	TRBD1	TRBJ1-2	CASSRDRINYGYTF	TGTGCCAGCAGCAGGGACAGGATTAACTATGGCTACACCTTC
TRBV7-6	-	-	TRBJ1-5	CASSLGGGFNQPQHF	TGTGCCAGCAGCTTAGGGGGGGGGTTCAATCAGCCCCAGCATTTT